These 26 T cell receptor beta chains were all obtained from the same sample, sequenced in a study of cytomegalovirus exposure and HLA in healthy donors. The PCR contained 60 Vbeta and 13 Jbeta primers. Some clones are missing from TCRdb's copy, which holds only in-frame ones; the method was immunoSEQ multiplex PCR. Here the sample spans 180,000 or so clones, 60% to 80% being singletons. Sequenced input: PBMCs. The receptors originated from a man in his forties in good health and CMV-seropositive.

Turning to this clone: One end of the junction varies from germline; a read error may be responsible. The chain couples TRBV6-5 to TRBJ2-7, with 8 bases that match TRBD2. Germline V gene data show CDR1 as MNHEY and CDR2 as SVGAGI. The CDR3 runs 14 residues. This CDR3 reads CASSYSSGTKERYF. Here the CDR3 DNA reads TGTGCCAGCAGTTACTCTAGCGGGACTAAAGAGCGGTACTTC.

The rearrangement links TRBV6-1 to TRBJ2-1; 7 nucleotides agree with TRBD2. The trim removed 4 bases at V and 5 bases at J, leaving 5 bases unmatched. Germline CDR1 reads MNHNS; CDR2 reads SASEGT. There are 14 residues in the CDR3. CDR3 sequence (DNA): TGTGCCAGCAGTGCCGGGACTACCAACAATGAGCAGTTCTTC. Translating it yields CASSAGTTNNEQFF.

In its sample, this clone was seen once. The CDR3 is CASRAIAGTNEQFF. CDR3 sequence (DNA): TGTGCCAGCAGGGCGATAGCGGGAACCAATGAGCAGTTCTTC. The chain uses TRBV11-3 and TRBJ2-1; 8 bases are shared with TRBD2. The CDR3 is 14 residues long. The trim removed 6 bases at V and 6 bases at J, leaving 7 bases unmatched. CDR1 and CDR2 from the germline V gene are SGHNT and YENEEA.

The chain combines TRBV18 with TRBJ2-3; 9 positions agree with TRBD2. Germline V gene lookup returns CDR1 KGHSH and CDR2 LQKENI. Losses at the gene ends were 4 bases for V and 6 bases for J; bases not matched to a gene: 8. CDR3 length equals 15 residues. The CDR3 protein is CASSRTSAVSDTQYF. DNA of the CDR3: TGTGCCAGCTCACGGACTAGCGCGGTCTCGGATACGCAGTATTTT.

A few counts support this clone. The chain links TRBV6-1 to TRBJ1-5; possible D gene TRBD1, 6 bases. The CDR3 sequence is 14 residues long. Trimming took 10 bases from V and 3 from J, leaving 16 bases between them. The germline CDR1 and CDR2 sequences are MNHNS and SASEGT. The CDR3 sequence: CATGPTGPNQPQHF. As DNA, the CDR3 is TGTGCCACTGGCCCTACAGGGCCCAATCAGCCCCAGCATTTT.

The chain combines TRBV6-6 with TRBJ1-2; tentative D call: TRBD1 (5 bases). The CDR3 is 14 residues long. The V gene lost 7 bases and the J gene lost 7 bases, with 19 bases spanning the gap. Germline V gene data show CDR1 as MNHNY and CDR2 as SVGAGI (reference sequence). The CDR3 loop is CASILYNGAVGYTF. CDR3 bases: TGTGCCAGCATCCTGTATAATGGGGCTGTTGGCTACACCTTC.

The chain couples TRBV15 to TRBJ1-4; perhaps TRBD1 as D (6 bases). Germline V gene lookup returns CDR1 LNHNV and CDR2 YYDKDF (reference sequence). This CDR3 has 16 residues. Deletions cut 0 bases from V and 7 bases from J, with 15 bases between. The CDR3 DNA reads as TGTGCCACCAGCAGAGACGGACCAGGGGTGGGTGAAAAACTGTTTTTT. Its protein product is CATSRDGPGVGEKLFF.

This chain joins TRBV5-1 and TRBJ1-1, with D maybe TRBD1 (6 bases). Between the trimmed V and J ends, which lost 2 bases and 0 bases, there was a span of 11 bases. The CDR3 has 15 amino acids. Germline V lookup: CDR1 SGHRS, CDR2 YFSETQ. The CDR3 here is CASSFPDRMNTEAFF. CDR3 bases: TGCGCCAGCAGCTTCCCCGACAGGATGAACACTGAAGCTTTCTTT. Full variable domain (missing parts from reference TRBV5-1 and TRBJ1-1): KAGVTQTPRYLIKTRGQQVTLSCSPISGHRSVSWYQQTPGQGLQFLFEYFSETQRNKGNFPGRFSGRQFSNSRSEMNVSTLELGDSALYLCASSFPDRMNTEAFFGQGTRLTVV.

CDR3 in DNA: TGTGCCAGCAGCGTAGCAGGGTTAGCGGGGTCGTACAATGAGCAGTTCTTC. Amino acid sequence: CASSVAGLAGSYNEQFF. This sequence joins TRBV9 and TRBJ2-1; 8 bases map to TRBD2. Germline lookup yields CDR1 SGDLS and CDR2 YYNGEE. CDR3 length: 17 residues. J lost 4 bases, V lost 0 bases, and 9 bases had no gene match.

About this clone: An end of the junction does not agree with germline; a read error may underlie this. The CDR3 is CASSSGTGHYEQYF. The CDR3 nucleotides read TGTGCTAGCAGCTCCGGGACAGGCCACTACGAGCAGTACTTC. The rearrangement uses TRBV7-7 and TRBJ2-7, with 8 nucleotides matching TRBD1. Germline V CDR1 and CDR2: SSHAT, FNYEAQ (reference sequence). This CDR3 comprises 14 residues.

In its sample, this clone was seen many times. The CDR3 here is CASSVSGEQYF. In nucleotides, the CDR3 is TGTGCCAGCAGTGTCTCAGGGGAGCAGTACTTC. The chain combines TRBV6-6 with TRBJ2-7, with a weak D call TRBD1 (5 bases). V was trimmed by 5 bases and J by 7 bases, leaving 9 bases between them. The V gene's germline CDR1 is MNHNY and CDR2 SVGAGI (reference sequence). There are 11 residues in the CDR3.

The V and J genes are TRBV2 and TRBJ2-1; possible D gene TRBD2, 6 bases. CDR3 length: 15 residues. The V gene lost 6 bases and the J gene lost 1 base, with 13 bases spanning the gap. From germline, CDR1 is SNHLY and CDR2 FYNNEI. The CDR3: CASSPRDSSYNEQFF. In DNA, the CDR3 is TGTGCCAGCAGCCCCCGGGACTCATCCTACAATGAGCAGTTCTTC.

The chain uses TRBV19 and TRBJ1-2; tentatively, D is TRBD1 (5 bases). CDR3 length equals 13 residues. Germline V gives CDR1 LNHDA, CDR2 SQIVND (reference sequence). The germline V and J ends were trimmed by 11 bases and 0 bases, with 13 bases remaining between them. Here the CDR3 reads CAGGGGPNYGYTF. CDR3 sequence (DNA): TGTGCCGGGGGGGGAGGGCCTAACTATGGCTACACCTTC.

This clone was detected once. A junction boundary mismatches the germline segment, possibly from a read error. The rearrangement joins TRBV7-7 to TRBJ1-4; the match to TRBD1 covers 10 bases. CDR1 SSHAT and CDR2 FNYEAQ come from the germline V gene (reference sequence). This CDR3 comprises 13 residues. This chain's CDR3 is CASKGTGDEKLFF. Here the CDR3 DNA reads TGTGCTAGCAAGGGGACAGGGGATGAAAAACTGTTTTTT.

This chain links TRBV16 with TRBJ1-6; D is ambiguous. V was cut by 5 bases and J by 10 bases, with 27 bases left in between. Germline V gene lookup returns CDR1 KGHSY and CDR2 FQNENV. The CDR3 runs to 18 residues. In DNA form, the CDR3 reads TGTGCCAGCAGCGAAAACACTGGCGGCCCCTTTAGCGGCTCACCCCTCCACTTT. Amino acids: CASSENTGGPFSGSPLHF.

The CDR3 loop reads CSVEVGQGNTEAFF. CDR3 coding DNA: TGCAGCGTTGAAGTGGGGCAGGGGAACACTGAAGCTTTCTTT. The V gene is TRBV29-1, the J gene TRBJ1-1; TRBD1 might be the D (5 bases). This CDR3 has 14 amino acids. Trimming left V 1 base short and J 1 base short, with 10 bases between. The germline CDR1 and CDR2 sequences are SQVTM and ANQGSEA.

The genes are TRBV29-1 and TRBJ2-5; D is possibly TRBD2 (6 bases). V lost 4 bases and J 5 bases, leaving 8 bases between the germline ends. This CDR3 spans 11 amino acids. Germline V CDR1 and CDR2: SQVTM, ANQGSEA. The CDR3 is CSVGRGETQYF. CDR3 coding DNA: TGCAGCGTTGGGAGGGGTGAGACCCAGTACTTC.

The chain recombines TRBV28 with TRBJ1-2; 7 positions match TRBD1. The ends lost 3 bases at V and 3 bases at J; junction bases unmatched: 1. This CDR3 region has 13 residues. Germline CDR1 MDHEN, CDR2 SYDVKM. The CDR3, as DNA: TGTGCCAGCAGTTTTGGACAGGACTATGGCTACACCTTC. Its translation: CASSFGQDYGYTF.

V usage is TRBV9 and J usage is TRBJ2-2, with 11 bases matching TRBD2. Trimming at V came to 4 bases and at J to 7 bases, leaving 6 bases not matched to a gene. Germline CDR1 SGDLS, CDR2 YYNGEE. This CDR3 spans 15 amino acids. The CDR3 region is CASSFLAGGSGELFF. The CDR3 DNA follows: TGTGCCAGCAGCTTCCTAGCGGGAGGCAGCGGGGAGCTGTTTTTT.

The sample holds a few counts of this clone. The chain is built from TRBV5-4 and TRBJ2-4; the match to TRBD1 covers 11 bases. This CDR3 has 19 amino acids. Germline loops: CDR1 SGHNT, CDR2 YYREEE (reference sequence). V shed 1 base and J 3 bases; nucleotides not matched to a gene: 12. The chain's CDR3 is CASSLFRTGGALGKNIQYF. CDR3 DNA: TGTGCCAGCAGCTTGTTCCGGACAGGGGGCGCTTTGGGCAAAAACATTCAGTACTTC. Full variable domain (outside the CDR3, taken from reference TRBV5-4 and TRBJ2-4): ETGVTQSPTHLIKTRGQQVTLRCSSQSGHNTVSWYQQALGQGPQFIFQYYREEENGRGNFPPRFSGLQFPNYSSELNVNALELDDSALYLCASSLFRTGGALGKNIQYFGAGTRLSVL.

This clone was counted between two and nine times. This chain joins TRBV7-2 and TRBJ2-1; 9 bases line up with TRBD1. CDR3 length equals 14 residues. Germline CDR1 and CDR2: SGHTA and FQGNSA. The junction had 8 bases not matched to a gene; V was cut back by 2 bases and J by 12 bases. The chain's CDR3 is CASSLMGQGSGQFF. The CDR3 nucleotides are TGTGCCAGCAGCTTAATGGGACAGGGCTCAGGGCAGTTCTTC.

There are a few counts of this clone. The rearrangement links TRBV19 to TRBJ1-2; 7 bases are shared with TRBD1. Germline values: CDR1 LNHDA, CDR2 SQIVND (reference sequence). V lost 8 bases, J lost 1 base, and 4 bases stayed unmatched. The CDR3 extends over 13 amino acids. Here the CDR3 reads CASRTGFNYGYTF. CDR3 DNA: TGTGCCAGTCGGACAGGATTTAACTATGGCTACACCTTC.

Comments on this clone: The junction differs from germline at one of its ends, possibly a read error. The V and J genes are TRBV28 and TRBJ2-6; tentatively, D is TRBD1 (5 bases). This CDR3 has 16 residues. Per germline, CDR1 MDHEN and CDR2 SYDVKM. The CDR3 DNA sequence: TGTGCCAGCAGTTCCTCGTCCTACTCTGGGGCCAACGGCCTGACTTTC. Protein sequence: CASSSSSYSGANGLTF. Filled out from reference TRBV28 and TRBJ2-6, the complete variable domain reads DVKVTQSSRYLVKRTGEKVFLECVQDMDHENMFWYRQDPGLGLRLIYFSYDVKMKEKGDIPEGYSVSREKKERFSLILESASTNQTSMYLCASSSSSYSGANGLTFGAGSRLTVL.

This clone was recorded a few times. This chain joins TRBV29-1 and TRBJ2-7; 9 bases agree with TRBD1. The V segment lost 6 bases and the J segment 1 base; nucleotides outside the gene matches: 7. This CDR3 is built from 14 residues. The V gene's germline CDR1 is SQVTM and CDR2 ANQGSEA. CDR3: CSVIIGQGSYEQYF. The DNA for the CDR3 is TGCAGCGTAATCATAGGACAGGGGTCCTACGAGCAGTACTTC.

The rearrangement links TRBV18 to TRBJ2-5; D ambiguous. Trimming took off 0 bases at V and 4 bases at J, with 6 bases between the two ends. Germline V lookup: CDR1 KGHSH, CDR2 LQKENI. There are 13 residues in the CDR3. The CDR3 DNA sequence: TGTGCCAGCTCACCACCGGCGGTAGAGACCCAGTACTTC. This encodes CASSPPAVETQYF. The full variable domain, rest sourced from reference TRBV18 and TRBJ2-5, is NAGVMQNPRHLVRRRGQEARLRCSPMKGHSHVYWYRQLPEEGLKFMVYLQKENIIDESGMPKERFSAEFPKEGPSILRIQQVVRGDSAAYFCASSPPAVETQYFGPGTRLLVL.

The rearrangement uses TRBV9 and TRBJ2-7; 7 positions agree with TRBD1. The V and J ends lost 0 bases and 3 bases, in that order; junction bases with no gene match: 9. CDR3 length equals 16 residues. Germline CDR1 reads SGDLS; CDR2 reads YYNGEE. CDR3 bases: TGTGCCAGCAGCGTAGCTACGACAGGGTTGATCTACGAGCAGTACTTC. As protein: CASSVATTGLIYEQYF.